This is a list of T cell receptor beta chains from one sample in a study of blood T cells in healthy people across ages. TCRdb itself ran the 5' RACE reads through MiXCR, one entry per CDR3 protein. This sample has about 1.6 million distinct CDR3 sequences, with 30% to 35% found just once. The specimen sequenced was blood. Receptor source: a young woman in good health. Both conserved end residues are part of each CDR3. The order of the fields is V gene, CDR3 protein.

v_call: TRBV27; cdr3_aa: CASSFRPTPDTQYF
v_call: TRBV3-1; cdr3_aa: CASSPPQQHQPQHF
v_call: TRBV6-1; cdr3_aa: CASSAASGGILSSYNEQFF
v_call: TRBV28; cdr3_aa: CASSVRLAGARGNEQFF
v_call: TRBV20-1; cdr3_aa: CSARDPASGYTYEQYF
v_call: TRBV2; cdr3_aa: CASSVGPWSDSNYGYTF
v_call: TRBV9; cdr3_aa: CASSDRPDNEQFF
v_call: TRBV12-3/TRBV12-4; cdr3_aa: CASSLRSNPNYGYTF
v_call: TRBV6-2/TRBV6-3; cdr3_aa: CASRSGQGAYGYTF
v_call: TRBV5-6; cdr3_aa: CASSAQGLANEQFF
v_call: TRBV20-1; cdr3_aa: CSAREPHEQYF
v_call: TRBV24-1; cdr3_aa: CATSDVDRTGTDTQYF
v_call: TRBV6-1; cdr3_aa: CASSEALSGGVNNEQFF
v_call: TRBV28; cdr3_aa: CAGKVGSYGYTF
v_call: TRBV4-1; cdr3_aa: CASSQDTGLATTDTQYF
v_call: TRBV7-9; cdr3_aa: CASSLATGFYGYTF
v_call: TRBV20-1; cdr3_aa: CSAYRLAGGLDTQYF
v_call: TRBV7-3; cdr3_aa: CASSLGAGQYNEQFF
v_call: TRBV4-1; cdr3_aa: CASSQFPGLAAEQYF
v_call: TRBV7-9; cdr3_aa: CASSSFPPGGQETQYF
v_call: TRBV12-3/TRBV12-4; cdr3_aa: CASSLSLSGTSYEQYF
v_call: TRBV10-3; cdr3_aa: CAISVSQQSGEQFF
v_call: TRBV9; cdr3_aa: CASSGGQQQEDTQYF